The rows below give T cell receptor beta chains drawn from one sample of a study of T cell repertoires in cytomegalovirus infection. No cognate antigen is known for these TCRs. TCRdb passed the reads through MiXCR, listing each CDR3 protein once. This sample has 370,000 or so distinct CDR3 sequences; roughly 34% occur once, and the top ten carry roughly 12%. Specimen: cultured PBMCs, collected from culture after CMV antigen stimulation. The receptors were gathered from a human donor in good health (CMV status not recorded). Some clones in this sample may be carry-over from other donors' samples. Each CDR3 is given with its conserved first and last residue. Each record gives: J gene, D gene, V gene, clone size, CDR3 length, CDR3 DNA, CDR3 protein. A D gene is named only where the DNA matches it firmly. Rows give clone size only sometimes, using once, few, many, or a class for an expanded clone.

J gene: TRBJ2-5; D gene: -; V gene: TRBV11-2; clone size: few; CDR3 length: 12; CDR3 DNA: TGTGCCAGCAGCTCCCCCGGGGGGACCCAGTACTTC; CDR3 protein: CASSSPGGTQYF
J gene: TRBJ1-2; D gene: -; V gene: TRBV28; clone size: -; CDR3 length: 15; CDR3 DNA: TGTGCCAGCAGGAGAGCTCAGGGGCGAGGCTATGGCTACACCTTC; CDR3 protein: CASRRAQGRGYGYTF
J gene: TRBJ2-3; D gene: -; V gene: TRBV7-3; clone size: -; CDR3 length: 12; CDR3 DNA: TGTGCCAGCAGCGTGGATTCGTATACGCAGTATTTT; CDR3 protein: CASSVDSYTQYF
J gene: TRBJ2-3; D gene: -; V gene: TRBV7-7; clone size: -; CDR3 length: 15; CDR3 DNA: TGTGCCAGCAGCCAAGGAGGGACTAGCACAGATACGCAGTATTTT; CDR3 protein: CASSQGGTSTDTQYF
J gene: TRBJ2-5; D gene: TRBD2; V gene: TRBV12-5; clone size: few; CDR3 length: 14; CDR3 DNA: TGTGCTAGTGGAAGTAGCGGGAGAACTTGGACCCAGTACTTC; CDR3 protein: CASGSSGRTWTQYF
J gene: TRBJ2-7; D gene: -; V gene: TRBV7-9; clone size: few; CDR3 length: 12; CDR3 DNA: TGTGCCAGCAGCTCGGGACTTTACGAGCAGTACTTC; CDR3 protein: CASSSGLYEQYF
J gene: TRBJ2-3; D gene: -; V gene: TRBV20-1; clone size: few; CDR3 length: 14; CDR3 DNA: TGCAGTGCTTACAGGGTTAATGGCGCAGATACGCAGTATTTT; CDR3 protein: CSAYRVNGADTQYF
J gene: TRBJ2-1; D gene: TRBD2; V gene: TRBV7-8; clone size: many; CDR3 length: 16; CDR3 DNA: TGTGCCAGCAGCTTGCGCGCGACTAGCGGTTACAATGAGCAGTTCTTC; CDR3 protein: CASSLRATSGYNEQFF
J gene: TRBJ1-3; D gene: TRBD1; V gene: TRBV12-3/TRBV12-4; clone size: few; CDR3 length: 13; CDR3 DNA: TGTGCCAGCAGTTTAGAGGGGGCCAACACCATATATTTT; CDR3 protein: CASSLEGANTIYF
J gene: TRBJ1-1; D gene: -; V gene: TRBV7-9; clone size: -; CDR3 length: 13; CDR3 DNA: TGTGCCAGCAGCTTACCCCTGAACACTGAAGCTTTCTTT; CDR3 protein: CASSLPLNTEAFF
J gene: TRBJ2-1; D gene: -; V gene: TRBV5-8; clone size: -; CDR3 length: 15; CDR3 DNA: TGTGCCAGCAGCTTGGACACGGGGGCCTACAATGAGCAGTTCTTC; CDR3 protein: CASSLDTGAYNEQFF
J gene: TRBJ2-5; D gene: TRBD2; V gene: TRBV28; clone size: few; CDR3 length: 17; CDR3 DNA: TGTGCCAGCAGCGAACCAAACCCGGGACTAGCGGGAGAGACCCAGTACTTC; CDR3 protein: CASSEPNPGLAGETQYF
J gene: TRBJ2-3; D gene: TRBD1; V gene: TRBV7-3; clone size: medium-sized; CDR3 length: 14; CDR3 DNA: TGTGCCAGCAGCCAGACAGGGGGCGCGAATACGCAGTATTTT; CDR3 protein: CASSQTGGANTQYF
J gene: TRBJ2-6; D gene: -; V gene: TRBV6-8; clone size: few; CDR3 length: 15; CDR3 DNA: TGTGCCAGCAGTTTGACAGGTCGAGGGGCCAACGTCCTGACTTTC; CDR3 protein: CASSLTGRGANVLTF
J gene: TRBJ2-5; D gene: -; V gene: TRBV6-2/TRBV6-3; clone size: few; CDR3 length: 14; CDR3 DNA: TGTGCCAGCAGGAGCCCGGGACCCACAGAGACCCAGTACTTC; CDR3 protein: CASRSPGPTETQYF
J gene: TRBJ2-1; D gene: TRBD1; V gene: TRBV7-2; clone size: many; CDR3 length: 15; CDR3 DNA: TGTGCCAGCAGCCCTCCGGGACAGGGCAACAATGAGCAGTTCTTC; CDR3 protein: CASSPPGQGNNEQFF
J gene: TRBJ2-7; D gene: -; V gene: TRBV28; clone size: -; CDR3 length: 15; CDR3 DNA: TGTGCCAGCAGTTCTAGCGGTCCGGGGGCGAACGAGCAGTACTTC; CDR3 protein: CASSSSGPGANEQYF
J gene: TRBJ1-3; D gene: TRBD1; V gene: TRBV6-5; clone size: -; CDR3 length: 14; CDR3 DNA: TGTGCCAGCAAGCGGGGACAGGGAGAATACACCATATATTTT; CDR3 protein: CASKRGQGEYTIYF
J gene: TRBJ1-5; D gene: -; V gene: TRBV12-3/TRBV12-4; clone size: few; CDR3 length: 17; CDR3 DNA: TGTGCCAGCAGTCTCCTCGTATCAGCCGGCGGCAATCAGCCCCAGCATTTT; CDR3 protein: CASSLLVSAGGNQPQHF
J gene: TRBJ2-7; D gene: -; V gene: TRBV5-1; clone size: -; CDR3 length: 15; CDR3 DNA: TGCGCCAGCACCATCGGACAGTGGGGGCCCTACGAGCAGTACTTC; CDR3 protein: CASTIGQWGPYEQYF
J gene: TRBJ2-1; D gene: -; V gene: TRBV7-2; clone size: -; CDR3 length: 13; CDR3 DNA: TGTGCCAGCAGCCCTGGCGGGTTCAATGAGCAGTTCTTC; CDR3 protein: CASSPGGFNEQFF
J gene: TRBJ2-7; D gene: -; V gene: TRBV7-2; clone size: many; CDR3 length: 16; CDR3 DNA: TGTGCCAGCAGCCCGAGGGTGAGGACTATCCCCAACGAGCAGTACTTC; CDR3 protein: CASSPRVRTIPNEQYF
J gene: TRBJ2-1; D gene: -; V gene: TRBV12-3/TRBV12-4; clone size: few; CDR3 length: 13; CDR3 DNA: TGTGCCAGCAGTGTCCCCCCCCTGGATGAGCAGTTCTTC; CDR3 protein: CASSVPPLDEQFF
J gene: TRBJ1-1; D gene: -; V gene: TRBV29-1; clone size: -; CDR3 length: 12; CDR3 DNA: TGCAGCGTTGGTAGGGTTAACACTGAAGCTTTCTTT; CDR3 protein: CSVGRVNTEAFF
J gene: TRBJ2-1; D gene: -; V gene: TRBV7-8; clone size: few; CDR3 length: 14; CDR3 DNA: TGTGCCAGCAGCTTCCGGGAGACAGGGTATGAGCAGTTCTTC; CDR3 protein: CASSFRETGYEQFF
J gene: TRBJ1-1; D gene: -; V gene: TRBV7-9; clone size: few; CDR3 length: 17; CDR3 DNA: TGTGCCAGCAGCTTAGCCCGGCGACGAGGGTTTGAGGCATGGGCTTTCTTT; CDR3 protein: CASSLARRRGFEAWAFF
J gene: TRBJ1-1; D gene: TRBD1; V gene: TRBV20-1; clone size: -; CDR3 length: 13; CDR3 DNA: TGCAGTGCTAGAGATCCCGGGACAGGTGAAGCTTTCTTT; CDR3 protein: CSARDPGTGEAFF
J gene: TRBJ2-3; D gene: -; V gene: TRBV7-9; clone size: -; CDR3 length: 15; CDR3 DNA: TGTGCCAGCAGCCCCAAACTAGCCATCACAGATACGCAGTATTTT; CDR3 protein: CASSPKLAITDTQYF
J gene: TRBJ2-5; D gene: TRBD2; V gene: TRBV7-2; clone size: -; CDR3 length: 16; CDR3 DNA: TGTGCCAGCAGCTTAGCTTCTAGCGGGGGAGGGGAGACCCAGTACTTC; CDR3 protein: CASSLASSGGGETQYF
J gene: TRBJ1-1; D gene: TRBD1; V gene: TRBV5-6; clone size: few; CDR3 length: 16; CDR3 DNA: TGTGCCAGCAGCGGGGACAGGGGGCGAACTAACACTGAAGCTTTCTTT; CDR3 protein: CASSGDRGRTNTEAFF
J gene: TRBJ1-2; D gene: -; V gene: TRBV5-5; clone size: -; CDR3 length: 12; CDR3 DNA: TGTGCCAGCGGGAGCCTCAACTATGGCTACACCTTC; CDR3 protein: CASGSLNYGYTF
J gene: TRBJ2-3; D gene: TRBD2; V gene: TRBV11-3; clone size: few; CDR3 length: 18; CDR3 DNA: TGTGCCAGCAGCTCCCGCCCCCCTAGCGGGCTTAGCACAGATACGCAGTATTTT; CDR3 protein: CASSSRPPSGLSTDTQYF
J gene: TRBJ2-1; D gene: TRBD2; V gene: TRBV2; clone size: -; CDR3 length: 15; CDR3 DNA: TGTGCCAGCAGTACAGCGGGAGGGGGGTTCACTGAGCAGTTCTTC; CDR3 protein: CASSTAGGGFTEQFF
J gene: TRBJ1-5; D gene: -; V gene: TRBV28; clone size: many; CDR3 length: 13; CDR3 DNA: TGTGCCAGCAGTTTTTCGACGAATCAGCCCCAGCATTTT; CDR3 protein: CASSFSTNQPQHF
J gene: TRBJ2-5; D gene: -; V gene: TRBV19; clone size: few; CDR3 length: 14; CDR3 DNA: TGTGCCAGTAGTATTCGGAGCCCCAAGGAGACCCAGTACTTC; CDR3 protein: CASSIRSPKETQYF
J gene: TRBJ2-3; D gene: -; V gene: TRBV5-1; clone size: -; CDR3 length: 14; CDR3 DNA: TGCGCCAGCAGCTTGGAAAAGACGCAGGATACGCAGTATTTT; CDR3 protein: CASSLEKTQDTQYF
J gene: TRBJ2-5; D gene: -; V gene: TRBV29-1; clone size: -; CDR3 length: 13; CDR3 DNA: TGCAGCGTGGCTGGACAGAGACAAGAGACCCAGTACTTC; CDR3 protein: CSVAGQRQETQYF
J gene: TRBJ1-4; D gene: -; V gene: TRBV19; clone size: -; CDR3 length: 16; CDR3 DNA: TGTGCCAGTAGTATAGGGAATTCCGGGGAAGCTGAAAAACTGTTTTTT; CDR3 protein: CASSIGNSGEAEKLFF
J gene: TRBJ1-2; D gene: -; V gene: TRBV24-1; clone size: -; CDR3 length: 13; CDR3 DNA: TGTGCCACCAGTGTCCTGGACTACTCTGGCTACACCTTC; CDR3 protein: CATSVLDYSGYTF
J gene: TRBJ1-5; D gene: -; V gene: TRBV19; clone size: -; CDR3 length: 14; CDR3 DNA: TGTGCCAGTAGTATCAGGGTCCTAAGTCAGCCCCAGCATTTT; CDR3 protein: CASSIRVLSQPQHF
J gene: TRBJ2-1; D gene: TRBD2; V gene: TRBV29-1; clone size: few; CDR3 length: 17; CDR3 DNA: TGCAGCGTCGCTCAATGGGCCGGGAGGGGTCCCTACAATGAGCAGTTCTTC; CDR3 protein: CSVAQWAGRGPYNEQFF
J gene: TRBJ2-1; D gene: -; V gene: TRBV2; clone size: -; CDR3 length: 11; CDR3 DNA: TGTGCCAGCCGCCCCGTCAATGAGCAGTTCTTC; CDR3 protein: CASRPVNEQFF